One TCR beta chain is described in this entry. This clone's antigen is unknown. There are no base qualities to consult, and no much larger clone falls within one base. The CDR3 numbers 16 residues from cysteine through phenylalanine. The retained sequence is limited to the CDR3, 48 bases, with the frame set at the first base. Here V drops 4 bases and J drops 4 bases, and the junction holds 10 bases not matched to any gene. Taken from the germline V gene, the CDR1 and CDR2 loops are MGHDK and SYGVNS. The data were taken from a study of Graves' ophthalmopathy and Graves' hyperthyroidism (dated by TCRdb to 2016 to 2019). Some background on the complete study: Peripheral blood was collected at initial diagnosis, before any treatment. To tell Graves' ophthalmopathy apart from Graves' hyperthyroidism, and to predict which patients would progress to ophthalmopathy, the study relied on TCR beta repertoire signatures. In total, 135 blood samples were TCR-sequenced: roughly 45 ophthalmopathy, some 75 hyperthyroidism and approximately 17 hyperthyroidism-to-ophthalmopathy patients. To explore V-J signatures that separate ophthalmopathy from hyperthyroidism, a discovery set of approximately 100 patients was enrolled, consisting of about 45 with ophthalmopathy and approximately 57 with stable hyperthyroidism. An independent validation cohort was composed of around 19 hyperthyroidism patients and roughly 16 patients who later progressed from hyperthyroidism to ophthalmopathy. T-cell repertoires of thyroid tissue and blood were compared in 5 or 6 hyperthyroidism patients. Following sample collection, hyperthyroidism patients were given methimazole at a starting dose of 30 mg daily, and ophthalmopathy patients were given high-dose intravenous methylprednisolone. For training and testing, the approximately 92 patients in the discovery cohort were randomly divided in a 7:3 ratio. Here is what the overall study found, with its caveats: Ophthalmopathy was separated from stable hyperthyroidism by the 13-signature model with 85% to 90% sensitivity and less than 82% specificity in cross-validation and with 80%/75% in the test set. Most expanded thyroid clonotypes with a frequency above 0.001 also appeared in blood, which suggests that blood repertoires may reflect the immune response in the thyroid. In validation, the model predicted ophthalmopathy progression with about 71% sensitivity and approximately 78% specificity; some twelve predicted patients were CT-confirmed with GO in a median of approximately 6.5 months. Sample size was not predetermined statistically, and investigators were not blinded to group allocation.

For repertoire sequencing, the TCR beta CDR3 regions were amplified from RNA transcripts. HTBI primers and the Qiagen OneStep RT-PCR kit were used in a first-round RT-PCR, which was followed by a second-round multiplex PCR, size selection and purification. Libraries were sequenced on an Illumina HiSeq2000 using paired-end 100 bp reads. The original pipeline was this. Reads were processed with SOAPnuke, discarding reads with adapters, uncalled bases, mean Phred below 15, or no exact constant-primer or identifier match. COPE v1.2.5 was used to merge the high-quality paired reads. Clonotypes were defined as unique nucleotide sequences and were aligned to IMGT TRB V, D and J references using MiTCR v1.1. The analysis was limited to V-J combinations with a frequency above 0.0001, which together covered approximately 99% of the repertoires. A TCR clonal expansion and chaos score per V-J combination was defined as the ratio of F50 clonal expansion to chaos observed in the TCRdist matrix. Welch's t-statistics and random forest were used to reduce the features to 13 V-J combinations, which were then used as input to a naive Bayes classifier. The Morisita-Horn index was used to measure how similar the thyroid and blood repertoires were. Using fastp trimming at Q25 and MiXCR clonotype assembly, TCRdb reanalyzed the public sequencing data and kept in-frame beta chains. Each entry merges the rows of one CDR3 protein and shows their most common DNA and genes. The V and J calls come from TCRdb's annotation, not from the publication. The sample table holds hundreds of thousands of distinct CDR3 sequences, of which around a fifth were seen once. More than 5.5% of the sample is in the top ten clones.

Hyperthyroidism was considered stable if no progression to ophthalmopathy occurred within 18 months of follow-up. The hyperthyroidism patients were 18 to 65 years old and newly diagnosed, with a disease duration of less than 2 months. Patients were excluded if they had other autoimmune diseases, uncontrolled infections, pregnancy or lactation. Clinical symptoms, serum thyroxine, TRAb, thyroid ultrasound and orbital computed tomography were used for diagnosis. Ficoll-Paque density gradient centrifugation was used to isolate PBMCs from 8.5 to 10 ml of fresh peripheral blood. Total RNA was extracted using Trizol reagent, and RNA quality was checked on an Agilent 2100 Bioanalyzer.

The sequence joins TRBV25-1 to TRBJ2-5, with 9 bases matching TRBD1. Input material: peripheral blood. The sequence derives from a woman aged 18-29 years with stable Graves' hyperthyroidism. Some clones in this sample may be carry-over from other donors' samples. Donor details come from another sample of the same person, matched by shared clones. The nucleotides read TGTGCCAGCAGTGGACATCCGGGGACAGGGAGAGAGACCCAGTACTTC. It encodes CASSGHPGTGRETQYF. Beyond the CDR3, the reference TRBV25-1 and TRBJ2-5 genes provide the residues; the full variable domain reads: EADIYQTPRYLVIGTGKKITLECSQTMGHDKMYWYQQDPGMELHLIHYSYGVNSTEKGDLSSESTVSRIRTEHFPLTLESARPSHTSQYLCASSGHPGTGRETQYFGPGTRLLVL.